This entry features one TCR beta chain sequence. Per the study methods: For nucleated cells, counts were estimated from reference gene primer amplification. Sequencing used immunoSEQ multiplex PCR; TCRdb keeps in-frame clones, though not all of them. For V, J and clone size, that table is used; D and trimming come from the DNA. This table has tens of thousands of clones, approximately 80% appearing once. This specimen comes from a study of blood T cell repertoires in COVID-19. Across the study: Whether acute or convalescent, the COVID-19 samples came from the United States, Italy and Spain. PBMCs, B-cell-depleted T cells, or T cells were the source of the cDNA or gDNA that made up the material.

The clonotype originates from an older woman with acute or convalescent COVID-19. Sequencing input: peripheral blood.

CDR3: CARRSGGRYEQYF. CDR3 sequence (DNA): TGTGCCAGACGATCAGGGGGCAGGTACGAGCAGTACTTC. The chain recombines TRBV27 with TRBJ2-7; 8 positions agree with TRBD1. V trimming: 9 bases; J trimming: 4 bases; junction bases outside the gene matches: 8. The CDR3 sequence is 13 residues long. From germline, CDR1 is MNHEY and CDR2 SMNVEV (reference sequence).